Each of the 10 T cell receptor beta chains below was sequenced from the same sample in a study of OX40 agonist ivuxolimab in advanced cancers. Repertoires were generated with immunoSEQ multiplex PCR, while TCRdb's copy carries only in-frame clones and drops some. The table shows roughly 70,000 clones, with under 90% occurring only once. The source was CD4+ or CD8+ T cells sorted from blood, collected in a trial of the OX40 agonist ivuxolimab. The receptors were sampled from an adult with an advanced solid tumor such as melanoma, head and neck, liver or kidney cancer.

The CDR3 here is CASSVASGEDEQYF. CDR3 nucleotides: TGTGCCAGCAGCGTAGCGTCGGGAGAGGACGAGCAGTACTTC. This chain links TRBV9 with TRBJ2-7, with D possibly TRBD2 on 6 matching bases. The V gene lost 0 bases and the J gene lost 5 bases, with 12 bases spanning the gap. CDR3 length equals 14 residues. Germline loops: CDR1 SGDLS, CDR2 YYNGEE.

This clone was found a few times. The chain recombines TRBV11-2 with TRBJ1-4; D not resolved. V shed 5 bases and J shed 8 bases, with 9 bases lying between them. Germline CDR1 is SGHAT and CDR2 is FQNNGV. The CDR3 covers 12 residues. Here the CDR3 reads CASSPPGEKLFF. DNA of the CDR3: TGTGCCAGCAGCCCTCCGGGGGAAAAACTGTTTTTT.

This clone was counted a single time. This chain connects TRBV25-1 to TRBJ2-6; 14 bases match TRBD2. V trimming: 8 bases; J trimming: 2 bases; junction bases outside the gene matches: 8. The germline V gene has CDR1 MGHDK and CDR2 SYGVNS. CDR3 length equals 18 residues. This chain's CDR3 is CASAPTSGGGAGANVLTF. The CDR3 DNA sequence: TGTGCCAGCGCCCCGACTAGCGGGGGGGGCGCTGGGGCCAACGTCCTGACTTTC.

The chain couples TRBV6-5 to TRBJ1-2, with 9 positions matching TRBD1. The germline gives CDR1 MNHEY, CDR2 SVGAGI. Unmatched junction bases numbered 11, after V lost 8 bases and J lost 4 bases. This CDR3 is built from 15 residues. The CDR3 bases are TGTGCCAGCTGGGAGATGGGACAGGGAGGCTATGGCTACACCTTC. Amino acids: CASWEMGQGGYGYTF.

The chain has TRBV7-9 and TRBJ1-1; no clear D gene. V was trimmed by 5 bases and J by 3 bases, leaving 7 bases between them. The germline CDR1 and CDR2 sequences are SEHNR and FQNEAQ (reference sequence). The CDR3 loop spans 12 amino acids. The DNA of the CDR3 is TGTGCCAGCAGCGCCGGGGACACTGAAGCTTTCTTT. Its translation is CASSAGDTEAFF. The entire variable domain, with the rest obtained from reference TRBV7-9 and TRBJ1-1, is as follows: DTGVSQNPRHKITKRGQNVTFRCDPISEHNRLYWYRQTLGQGPEFLTYFQNEAQLEKSRLLSDRFSAERPKGSFSTLEIQRTEQGDSAMYLCASSAGDTEAFFGQGTRLTVV.

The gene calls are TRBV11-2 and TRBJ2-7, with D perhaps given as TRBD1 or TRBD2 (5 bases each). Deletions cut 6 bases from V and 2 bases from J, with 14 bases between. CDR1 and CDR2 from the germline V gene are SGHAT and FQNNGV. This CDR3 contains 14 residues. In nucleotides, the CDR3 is TGTGCCAGCAGTTGGGGACGGAATACCTACGAGCAGTACTTC. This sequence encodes CASSWGRNTYEQYF.

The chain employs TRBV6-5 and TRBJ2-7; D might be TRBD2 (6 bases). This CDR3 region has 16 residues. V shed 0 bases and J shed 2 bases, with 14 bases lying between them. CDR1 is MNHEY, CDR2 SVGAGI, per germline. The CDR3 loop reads CASSYSGTSTPYEQYF. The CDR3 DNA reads TGTGCCAGCAGTTACTCCGGGACTTCGACGCCCTACGAGCAGTACTTC.

CDR3 in DNA: TGTGCCAGTAGTATACTAGCGGGGGACTACAATGAGCAGTTCTTC. It yields the protein CASSILAGDYNEQFF. V usage is TRBV19 and J usage is TRBJ2-1, with 10 bases aligning to TRBD2. Germline assignment: CDR1 LNHDA and CDR2 SQIVND (reference sequence). Trimming at V came to 2 bases and at J to 3 bases, leaving 1 base not matched to a gene. CDR3 length equals 15 residues.

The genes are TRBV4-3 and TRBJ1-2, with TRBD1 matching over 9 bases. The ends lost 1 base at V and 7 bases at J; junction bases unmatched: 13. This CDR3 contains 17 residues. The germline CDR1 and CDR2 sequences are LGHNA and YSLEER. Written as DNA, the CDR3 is TGCGCCAGCAGCCAAGGAACAGGGGGCTCGTCGTCCTCTGGCTACACCTTC. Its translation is CASSQGTGGSSSSGYTF.

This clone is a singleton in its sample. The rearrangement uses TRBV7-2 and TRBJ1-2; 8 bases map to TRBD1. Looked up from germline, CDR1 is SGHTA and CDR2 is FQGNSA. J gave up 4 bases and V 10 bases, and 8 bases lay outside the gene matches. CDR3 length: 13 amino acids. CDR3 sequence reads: CAIGTGSIYGYTF. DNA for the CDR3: TGTGCCATCGGGACAGGTTCGATCTATGGCTACACCTTC.